This record looks at one T cell receptor beta chain sequence and its context. V lost 3 bases, J lost 1 base, and 2 bases stayed unmatched. CDR1 and CDR2 from the germline V gene are SNHLY and FYNNEI. The CDR3 extends over 15 amino acids. This sample is drawn from a study of blood T cell repertoires in COVID-19. Measured with immunoSEQ multiplex PCR; TCRdb has only the in-frame clones, and not every one. The sample carries about 480,000 clones, around nine tenths recorded once. Sequencing was done on a sample of peripheral blood. This TCR came from a woman under 40 with acute or convalescent COVID-19. This rearrangement joins TRBV2 to TRBJ2-2; 7 positions match TRBD2. For the CDR3, the DNA is TGTGCCAGCAGTGATGTAGCGGGGAACACCGGGGAGCTGTTTTTT. Its translation is CASSDVAGNTGELFF.